This T cell receptor (beta chain) appears in the sequencing data of a study of blood T cells in healthy people across ages. Using a J-beta primer mix together with a sample-barcoded 5' primer, a second PCR was run for about 6 to 11 cycles. TCRdb independently ran MiXCR on the 5' RACE reads; one entry per CDR3 protein. The sample lists over 750,000 distinct CDR3 sequences, roughly 25% occurring once. This clonotype was counted a few times. The length of the CDR3 is 17 residues. This sample also belongs to another study, concerning T cells of mothers and their children.

The receptor's source is a boy aged 10-17 years in good health. Sequencing was carried out using blood. This sequence joins TRBV21-1 and TRBJ2-4; no DNA check was done on the table's D call, TRBD2. TRBV21-1 is an annotated pseudogene. CDR3 sequence (DNA): TGTGCCAGCAGCTCCCGCAGACATGCTCTAGCCAAAAACATTCAGTACTTC. Translating it yields CASSSRRHALAKNIQYF.